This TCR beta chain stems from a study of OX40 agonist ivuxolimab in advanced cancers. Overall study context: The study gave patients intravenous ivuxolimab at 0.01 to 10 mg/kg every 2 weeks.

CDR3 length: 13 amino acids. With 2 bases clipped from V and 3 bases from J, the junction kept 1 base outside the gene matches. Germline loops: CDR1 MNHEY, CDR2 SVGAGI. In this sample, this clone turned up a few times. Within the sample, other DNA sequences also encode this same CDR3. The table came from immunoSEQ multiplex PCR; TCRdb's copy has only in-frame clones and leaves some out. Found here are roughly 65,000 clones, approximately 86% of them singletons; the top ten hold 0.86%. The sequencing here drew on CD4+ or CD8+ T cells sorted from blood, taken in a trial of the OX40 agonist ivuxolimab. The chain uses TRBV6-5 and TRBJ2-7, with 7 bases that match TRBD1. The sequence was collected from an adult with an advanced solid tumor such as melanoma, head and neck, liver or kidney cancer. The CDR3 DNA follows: TGTGCCAGCAGTTACAGGGACAGCTACGAGCAGTACTTC. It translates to CASSYRDSYEQYF.